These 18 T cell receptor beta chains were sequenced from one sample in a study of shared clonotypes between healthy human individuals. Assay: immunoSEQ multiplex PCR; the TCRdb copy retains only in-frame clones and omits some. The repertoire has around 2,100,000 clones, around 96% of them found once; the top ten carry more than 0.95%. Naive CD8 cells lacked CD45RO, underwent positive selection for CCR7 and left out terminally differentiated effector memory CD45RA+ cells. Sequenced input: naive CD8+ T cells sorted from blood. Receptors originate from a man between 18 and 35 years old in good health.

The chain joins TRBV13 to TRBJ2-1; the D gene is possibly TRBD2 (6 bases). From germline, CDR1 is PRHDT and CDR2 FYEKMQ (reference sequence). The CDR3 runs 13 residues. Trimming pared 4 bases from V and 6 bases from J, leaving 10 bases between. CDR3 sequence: CASSSGGINEQFF. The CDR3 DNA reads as TGTGCCAGCAGCTCAGGAGGGATCAATGAGCAGTTCTTC.

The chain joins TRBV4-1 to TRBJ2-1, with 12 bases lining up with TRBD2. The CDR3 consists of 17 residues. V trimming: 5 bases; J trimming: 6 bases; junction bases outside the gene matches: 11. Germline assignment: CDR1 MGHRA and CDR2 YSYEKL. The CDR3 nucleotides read TGCGCCAGCAGCACGTTCTCGCCTAGCGGGAGGGCCAATGAGCAGTTCTTC. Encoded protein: CASSTFSPSGRANEQFF.

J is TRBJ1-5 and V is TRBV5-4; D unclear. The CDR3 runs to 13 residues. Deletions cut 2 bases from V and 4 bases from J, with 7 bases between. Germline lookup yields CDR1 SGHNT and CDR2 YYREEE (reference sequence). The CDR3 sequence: CASSFEGNQPQHF. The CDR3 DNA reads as TGTGCCAGCAGCTTTGAAGGGAATCAGCCCCAGCATTTT.

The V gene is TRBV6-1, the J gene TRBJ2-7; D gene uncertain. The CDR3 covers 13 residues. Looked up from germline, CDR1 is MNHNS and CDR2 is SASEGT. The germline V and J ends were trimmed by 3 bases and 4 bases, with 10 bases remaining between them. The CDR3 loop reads CASSDSSGYEQYF. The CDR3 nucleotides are TGTGCCAGCAGTGATAGTTCCGGTTACGAGCAGTACTTC.

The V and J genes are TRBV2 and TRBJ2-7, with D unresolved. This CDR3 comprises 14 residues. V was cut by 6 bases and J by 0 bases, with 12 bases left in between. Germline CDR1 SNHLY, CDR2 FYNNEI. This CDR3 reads CASSRLVDSYEQYF. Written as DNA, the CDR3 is TGTGCCAGCAGCCGCTTGGTAGACTCCTACGAGCAGTACTTC.

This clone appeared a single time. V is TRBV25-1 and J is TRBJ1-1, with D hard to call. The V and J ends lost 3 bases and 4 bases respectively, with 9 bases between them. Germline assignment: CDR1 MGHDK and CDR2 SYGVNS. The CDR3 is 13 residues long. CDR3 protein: CASSESSVTEAFF. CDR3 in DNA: TGTGCCAGCAGTGAGTCCAGCGTCACTGAAGCTTTCTTT.

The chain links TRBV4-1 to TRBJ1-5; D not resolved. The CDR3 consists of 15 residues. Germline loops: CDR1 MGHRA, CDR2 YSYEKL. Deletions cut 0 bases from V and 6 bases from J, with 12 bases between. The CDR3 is CASSQDGRVSQPQHF. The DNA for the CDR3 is TGCGCCAGCAGCCAAGATGGACGGGTCTCTCAGCCCCAGCATTTT.

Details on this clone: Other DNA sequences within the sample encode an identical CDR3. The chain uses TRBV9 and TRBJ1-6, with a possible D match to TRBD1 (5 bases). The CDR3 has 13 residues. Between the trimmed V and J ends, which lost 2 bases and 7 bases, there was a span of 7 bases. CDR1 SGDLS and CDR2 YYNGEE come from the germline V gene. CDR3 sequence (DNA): TGTGCCAGCAGCGTCGGGGGGAATTCACCCCTCCACTTT. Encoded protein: CASSVGGNSPLHF.

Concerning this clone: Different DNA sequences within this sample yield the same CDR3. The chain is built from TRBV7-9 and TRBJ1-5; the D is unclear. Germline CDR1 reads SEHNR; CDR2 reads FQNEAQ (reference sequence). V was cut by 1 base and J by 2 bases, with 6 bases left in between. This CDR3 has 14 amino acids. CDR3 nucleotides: TGTGCCAGCAGCTTAGTCGGGGGCAATCAGCCCCAGCATTTT. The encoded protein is CASSLVGGNQPQHF. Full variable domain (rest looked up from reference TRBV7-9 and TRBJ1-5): DTGVSQNPRHKITKRGQNVTFRCDPISEHNRLYWYRQTLGQGPEFLTYFQNEAQLEKSRLLSDRFSAERPKGSFSTLEIQRTEQGDSAMYLCASSLVGGNQPQHFGDGTRLSIL.

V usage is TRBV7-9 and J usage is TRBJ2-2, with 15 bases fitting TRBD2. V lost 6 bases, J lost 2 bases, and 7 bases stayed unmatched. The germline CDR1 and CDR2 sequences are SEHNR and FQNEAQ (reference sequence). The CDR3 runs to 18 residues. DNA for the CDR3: TGTGCCAGCAGATCCTGGACTAGCGGGAGGGGAAACACCGGGGAGCTGTTTTTT. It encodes CASRSWTSGRGNTGELFF.

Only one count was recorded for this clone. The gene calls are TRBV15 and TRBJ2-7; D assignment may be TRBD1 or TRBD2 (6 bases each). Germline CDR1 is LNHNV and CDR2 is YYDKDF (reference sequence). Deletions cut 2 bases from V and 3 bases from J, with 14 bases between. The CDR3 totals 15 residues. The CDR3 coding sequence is TGTGCCACCAGCAGATCTGGAGGGGGACTCTACGAGCAGTACTTC. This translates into CATSRSGGGLYEQYF.

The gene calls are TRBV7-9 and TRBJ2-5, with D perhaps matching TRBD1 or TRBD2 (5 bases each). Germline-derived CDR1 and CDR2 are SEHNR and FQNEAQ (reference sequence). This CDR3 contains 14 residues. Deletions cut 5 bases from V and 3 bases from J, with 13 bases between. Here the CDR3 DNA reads TGTGCCAGCAGCCGAGGGGTAGGCGAAGAGACCCAGTACTTC. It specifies CASSRGVGEETQYF.

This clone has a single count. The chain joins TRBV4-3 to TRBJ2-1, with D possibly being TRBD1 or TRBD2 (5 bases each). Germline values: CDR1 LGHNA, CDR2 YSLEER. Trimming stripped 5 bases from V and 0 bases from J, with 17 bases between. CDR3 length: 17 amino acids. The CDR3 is CASSVTLGTYSYNEQFF. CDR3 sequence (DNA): TGCGCCAGCAGCGTCACCCTTGGGACGTACTCCTACAATGAGCAGTTCTTC.

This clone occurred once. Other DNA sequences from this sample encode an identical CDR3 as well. CDR3 bases: TGTGCCAGCAGCGTAGAGGGGGATTCCTACAATGAGCAGTTCTTC. As protein: CASSVEGDSYNEQFF. This chain connects TRBV9 to TRBJ2-1, with D maybe TRBD1 (6 bases). This CDR3 has 15 amino acids. CDR1 is SGDLS, CDR2 YYNGEE, per germline. With 0 bases removed from V and 1 base from J, the gap between germline ends came to 8 bases.

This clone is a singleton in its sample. CDR3 DNA sequence: TGTGCCACCAGCAGACGGCCTGTGGCTGTCGTCGTCAATGAGCAGTTCTTC. It translates to CATSRRPVAVVVNEQFF. V and J are TRBV15 and TRBJ2-1; D is undetermined. The germline CDR1 and CDR2 sequences are LNHNV and YYDKDF (reference sequence). Trimming pared 2 bases from V and 6 bases from J, leaving 20 bases between. The CDR3 consists of 17 residues.

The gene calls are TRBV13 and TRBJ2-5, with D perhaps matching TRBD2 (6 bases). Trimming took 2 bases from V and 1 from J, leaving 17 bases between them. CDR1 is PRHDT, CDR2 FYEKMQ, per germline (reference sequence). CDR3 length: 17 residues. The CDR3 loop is CASSLKGAGLPQETQYF. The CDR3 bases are TGTGCCAGCAGCTTAAAAGGCGCGGGACTCCCCCAAGAGACCCAGTACTTC.

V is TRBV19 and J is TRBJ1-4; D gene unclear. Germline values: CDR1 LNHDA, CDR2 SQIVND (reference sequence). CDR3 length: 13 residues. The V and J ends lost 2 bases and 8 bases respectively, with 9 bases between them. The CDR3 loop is CASSILLKEKLFF. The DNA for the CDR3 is TGTGCCAGTAGTATACTGTTGAAAGAAAAACTGTTTTTT.

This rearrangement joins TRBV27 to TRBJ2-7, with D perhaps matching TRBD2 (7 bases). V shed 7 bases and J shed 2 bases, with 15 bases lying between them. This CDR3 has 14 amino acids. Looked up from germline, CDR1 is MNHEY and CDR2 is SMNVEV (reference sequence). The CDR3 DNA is TGTGCCAGCACTGCGGGAGCAGGGGCCTACGAGCAGTACTTC. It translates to CASTAGAGAYEQYF.